This TCR beta chain was sequenced during a study of T cells in Graves' hyperthyroidism and ophthalmopathy. Exclusion criteria comprised uncontrolled infection, other autoimmune disease, pregnancy or lactation. Amplified TCR beta CDR3 regions came from RNA transcripts. The HTBI set primed first-round TCR CDR3 RT-PCR. TCRdb re-called the multiplex PCR reads through MiXCR, storing one row per CDR3 protein. The repertoire consists of a few hundred thousand distinct CDR3 sequences, with roughly 14% occurring once and the leading ten covering roughly 15%. The CDR3 spans 13 residues. Per germline, CDR1 LGHDT and CDR2 YNNKEL (reference sequence). V gave up 1 base and J gave up 7 bases, with 8 bases separating them.

Sequencing used blood. The genes are TRBV3-1 and TRBJ2-4, with a possible D match to TRBD2 (6 bases). The source is a young woman with Graves' hyperthyroidism. CDR3 protein: CASSQGRGNIQYF. CDR3 DNA sequence: TGTGCCAGCAGCCAAGGCCGGGGGAACATTCAGTACTTC.